This is a list of T cell receptor beta chains from one sample in a study of blood T cell repertoires in COVID-19. Generated by immunoSEQ multiplex PCR, the TCRdb table keeps only in-frame clones and is missing some. The table includes hundreds of thousands of clones, about 90% detected once. Sequenced material: PBMCs or T cells enriched from blood (not recorded which). The source is a woman younger than 30 who had recovered from COVID-19. CDR3s include the opening cysteine and the closing phenylalanine or tryptophan. The D gene is left open where the match is weak. Clone size appears in some rows only: once, few, many, or a class for an expanded clone.

.,TRBV5-1,.,TRBJ1-1,CASSPNGVPNTEAFF,TGCGCCAGCAGCCCAAACGGAGTCCCGAACACTGAAGCTTTCTTT
.,TRBV5-5,.,TRBJ1-6,CASSPRGPNSPLHF,TGTGCCAGCAGCCCCAGGGGACCGAATTCACCCCTCCACTTT
.,TRBV28,TRBD1,TRBJ1-4,CASRSRDRGEKLFF,TGTGCCAGCAGAAGCCGGGACAGGGGTGAAAAACTGTTTTTT
.,TRBV28,TRBD2,TRBJ2-7,CASSLSGGLYEQYF,TGTGCCAGCAGTTTAAGCGGGGGGCTCTACGAGCAGTACTTC
.,TRBV5-1,.,TRBJ2-2,CASSYREINTGELFF,TGCGCCAGCAGCTACAGGGAGATCAACACCGGGGAGCTGTTTTTT
once,TRBV5-1,TRBD2,TRBJ2-5,CASSTDGTSGETQYF,TGCGCCAGCAGCACAGACGGGACTAGTGGAGAGACCCAGTACTTC
.,TRBV12-3/TRBV12-4,.,TRBJ1-1,CASRSLTEAFF,TGTGCCAGCAGATCTTTAACTGAAGCTTTCTTT
.,TRBV19,TRBD1,TRBJ1-2,CASSLPSDREVYGYTF,TGTGCCAGTAGTCTCCCCTCGGACAGGGAAGTCTATGGCTACACCTTC
.,TRBV7-9,.,TRBJ2-2,CASSFRGRNTGELFF,TGTGCCAGCAGCTTCAGAGGCAGGAACACCGGGGAGCTGTTTTTT
.,TRBV4-1,TRBD1,TRBJ1-1,CASSQGTGVMNTEAFF,TGCGCCAGCAGCCAAGGGACAGGAGTTATGAACACTGAAGCTTTCTTT
.,TRBV7-9,.,TRBJ1-1,CASSRTLTEGEAFF,TGTGCCAGCAGCCGGACTTTGACCGAAGGTGAAGCTTTCTTT
once,TRBV7-2,.,TRBJ2-5,CASSRGVAQETQYF,TGTGCCAGCAGCAGAGGCGTCGCCCAAGAGACCCAGTACTTC
.,TRBV10-3,.,TRBJ1-2,CAISAGGVGYTF,TGTGCCATCAGTGCTGGGGGGGTTGGCTACACCTTC
.,TRBV19,.,TRBJ1-3,CASSIRTDSTGNTIYF,TGTGCCAGTAGTATCCGAACGGACTCAACTGGAAACACCATATATTTT
.,TRBV7-9,TRBD1,TRBJ2-5,CASSPQGAPQTQYF,TGTGCCAGCAGCCCACAGGGGGCGCCGCAGACCCAGTACTTC
once,TRBV29-1,.,TRBJ1-5,CSVGGDGGLGNQPQHF,TGCAGCGTTGGGGGGGACGGAGGCCTTGGCAATCAGCCCCAGCATTTT
.,TRBV10-3,TRBD2,TRBJ2-1,CAISDPGTSGSEQFF,TGTGCCATCAGTGACCCCGGGACTAGCGGGAGTGAGCAGTTCTTC
.,TRBV9,.,TRBJ1-6,CASSVMTANSPLHF,TGTGCCAGCAGCGTTATGACAGCTAATTCACCCCTCCACTTT
.,TRBV4-1,.,TRBJ1-2,CASSPSTQGGVRGYTF,TGCGCCAGCAGCCCTTCAACACAGGGAGGGGTCCGGGGCTACACCTTC
.,TRBV11-3,.,TRBJ1-1,CASSPTGTLGGGNTEAFF,TGTGCCAGCAGTCCCACCGGGACACTAGGTGGGGGGAACACTGAAGCTTTCTTT
.,TRBV28,TRBD1,TRBJ1-6,CASSFRQGKSSYNSPLHF,TGTGCCAGCAGTTTTCGACAGGGGAAGAGCTCCTATAATTCACCCCTCCACTTT
.,TRBV10-3,TRBD1,TRBJ2-7,CAINSQGALNEQYF,TGTGCCATCAATTCACAGGGGGCGTTAAACGAGCAGTACTTC
.,TRBV11-3,.,TRBJ1-1,CASSLGGWGRVNTEAFF,TGTGCCAGCAGCTTAGGTGGCTGGGGGCGCGTGAACACTGAAGCTTTCTTT
.,TRBV27,.,TRBJ2-7,CASNRAGAYEQYF,TGTGCCAGCAATCGAGCAGGGGCCTACGAGCAGTACTTC
once,TRBV7-9,TRBD2,TRBJ2-2,CASSPRTSGRAGELFF,TGTGCCAGCAGCCCCCGGACTAGCGGGAGGGCCGGGGAGCTGTTTTTT
.,TRBV9,TRBD2,TRBJ2-7,CASSRGGGVLEQYF,TGTGCCAGCAGTCGTGGGGGAGGGGTTCTCGAGCAGTACTTC
.,TRBV4-3,TRBD2,TRBJ2-1,CASSPGLALNEQFF,TGCGCCAGCAGCCCGGGACTAGCCCTCAATGAGCAGTTCTTC
.,TRBV7-8,.,TRBJ2-3,CASSLVLIDTDTQYF,TGTGCCAGCAGCTTAGTTCTAATCGACACAGATACGCAGTATTTT
once,TRBV6-5,.,TRBJ1-1,CASRQRGMNTEAFF,TGTGCCAGCCGACAGAGGGGGATGAACACTGAAGCTTTCTTT
.,TRBV19,.,TRBJ1-5,CASSMLRQPQHF,TGTGCCAGTAGTATGCTACGTCAGCCCCAGCATTTT
.,TRBV28,.,TRBJ1-4,CAAGVFPEKLFF,TGTGCCGCCGGGGTTTTTCCTGAAAAACTGTTTTTT
few,TRBV4-3,.,TRBJ2-3,CASSQYHGEITSTDTQYF,TGCGCCAGCAGCCAATATCACGGGGAGATAACTAGCACAGATACGCAGTATTTT
.,TRBV24-1,TRBD1,TRBJ1-2,CATSFGQGVANYGYTF,TGTGCCACCAGTTTTGGACAGGGGGTTGCTAACTATGGCTACACCTTC
.,TRBV5-6,TRBD1,TRBJ2-7,CASSFPSSGGRHEQYF,TGTGCCAGCAGCTTTCCGTCCTCAGGGGGTCGGCACGAGCAGTACTTC